This is a list of T cell receptor beta chains from one sample in a study of cytomegalovirus exposure and HLA in healthy donors. Sequencing was performed with immunoSEQ multiplex PCR; in TCRdb, only in-frame clones are kept and a portion is missing. The repertoire holds approximately 200,000 clones, 84% seen once, with around 0.27% in the top ten. Sequenced sample: PBMCs. These receptors were obtained from a boy aged 5 to 17 in good health and CMV-seronegative. CDR3s include the opening cysteine and the closing phenylalanine or tryptophan. Each record gives: clone size, J gene, D gene, V gene, CDR3 protein, CDR3 DNA. The D gene is left open where the match is weak. Not all rows give a size; the values are once, few, many and, for expanded clones, a class.

clone_size: -
j_call: TRBJ2-3
d_call: TRBD2
v_call: TRBV5-1
cdr3_aa: CASSASGLAGGLTDTQYF
cdr3_nt: TGCGCCAGCAGCGCGTCGGGACTAGCGGGAGGACTCACAGATACGCAGTATTTT

clone_size: -
j_call: TRBJ2-1
d_call: TRBD2
v_call: TRBV7-9
cdr3_aa: CASSYGTSGNNEQFF
cdr3_nt: TGTGCCAGCAGTTACGGGACTAGCGGAAACAATGAGCAGTTCTTC

clone_size: -
j_call: TRBJ1-4
d_call: -
v_call: TRBV7-9
cdr3_aa: CSSSLGFRGSEKLFF
cdr3_nt: TGTTCCAGCAGCTTAGGGTTTAGGGGCAGTGAAAAACTGTTTTTT

clone_size: -
j_call: TRBJ1-2
d_call: TRBD1
v_call: TRBV28
cdr3_aa: CASSLFRDSPGLYGYTF
cdr3_nt: TGTGCCAGCAGTTTATTTCGGGACAGTCCAGGCCTCTATGGCTACACCTTC

clone_size: -
j_call: TRBJ2-1
d_call: TRBD2
v_call: TRBV5-1
cdr3_aa: CASSRGGLWAGGTYNEQFF
cdr3_nt: TGCGCCAGCAGCAGAGGGGGTTTGTGGGCGGGAGGGACCTACAATGAGCAGTTCTTC

clone_size: -
j_call: TRBJ1-6
d_call: -
v_call: TRBV27
cdr3_aa: CASSLRISRQANSPLHF
cdr3_nt: TGTGCCAGCAGTTTAAGGATTTCGAGACAGGCGAATTCACCCCTCCACTTT

clone_size: once
j_call: TRBJ2-3
d_call: -
v_call: TRBV6-1
cdr3_aa: CASSEYLRGVPDTQYF
cdr3_nt: TGTGCCAGCAGTGAATACCTCAGAGGAGTACCAGATACGCAGTATTTT

clone_size: -
j_call: TRBJ1-1
d_call: TRBD1
v_call: TRBV4-1
cdr3_aa: CASSHPLRQTGAEAFF
cdr3_nt: TGCGCCAGCAGCCATCCCCTGCGCCAAACAGGGGCTGAAGCTTTCTTT

clone_size: -
j_call: TRBJ2-5
d_call: -
v_call: TRBV2
cdr3_aa: CASTASLSANQETQYF
cdr3_nt: TGTGCCAGCACCGCGAGCTTGTCAGCGAACCAAGAGACCCAGTACTTC

clone_size: -
j_call: TRBJ1-1
d_call: TRBD1
v_call: TRBV30
cdr3_aa: CAGKDRSNTEAFF
cdr3_nt: TGTGCCGGCAAGGACAGGTCGAACACTGAAGCTTTCTTT

clone_size: -
j_call: TRBJ2-3
d_call: TRBD2
v_call: TRBV4-3
cdr3_aa: CASSGTGGPDTQYF
cdr3_nt: TGCGCCAGCAGCGGAACGGGGGGGCCAGATACGCAGTATTTT

clone_size: -
j_call: TRBJ1-1
d_call: TRBD1
v_call: TRBV6-6
cdr3_aa: CASTGTGDRSEAFF
cdr3_nt: TGTGCCAGCACTGGGACAGGGGATAGATCTGAAGCTTTCTTT

clone_size: -
j_call: TRBJ1-2
d_call: -
v_call: TRBV5-6
cdr3_aa: CASSPGRGAYGYTF
cdr3_nt: TGTGCCAGCAGCCCGGGGCGGGGAGCCTATGGCTACACCTTC

clone_size: -
j_call: TRBJ2-7
d_call: TRBD1
v_call: TRBV10-3
cdr3_aa: CAIYTGGEQYF
cdr3_nt: TGTGCCATTTACACAGGGGGCGAGCAGTACTTC

clone_size: few
j_call: TRBJ1-1
d_call: -
v_call: TRBV6-1
cdr3_aa: CASSDSPEAFF
cdr3_nt: TGTGCCAGCAGCGACAGCCCTGAAGCTTTCTTT

clone_size: -
j_call: TRBJ2-1
d_call: TRBD1
v_call: TRBV28
cdr3_aa: CATASGTGSNEQFF
cdr3_nt: TGTGCCACAGCTTCCGGGACAGGGTCCAATGAGCAGTTCTTC

clone_size: -
j_call: TRBJ1-2
d_call: -
v_call: TRBV2
cdr3_aa: CASSGGNNYGYTF
cdr3_nt: TGTGCCAGCTCGGGCGGGAATAACTATGGCTACACCTTC

clone_size: -
j_call: TRBJ2-5
d_call: -
v_call: TRBV5-1
cdr3_aa: CASSLTGVQETQYF
cdr3_nt: TGCGCCAGCAGCTTAACAGGTGTTCAAGAGACCCAGTACTTC

clone_size: -
j_call: TRBJ2-7
d_call: TRBD1
v_call: TRBV10-3
cdr3_aa: CAISRLTGGHEQYF
cdr3_nt: TGTGCCATCAGTAGATTAACAGGGGGCCACGAGCAGTACTTC

clone_size: -
j_call: TRBJ1-1
d_call: TRBD1
v_call: TRBV5-1
cdr3_aa: CASSSDRGPNTEAFF
cdr3_nt: TGCGCCAGCAGCTCGGACAGGGGGCCGAACACTGAAGCTTTCTTT

clone_size: -
j_call: TRBJ1-4
d_call: -
v_call: TRBV6-5
cdr3_aa: CASRQNEKLFF
cdr3_nt: TGTGCCAGCAGACAAAATGAAAAACTGTTTTTT

clone_size: -
j_call: TRBJ2-7
d_call: TRBD2
v_call: TRBV4-3
cdr3_aa: CASSRDKRGAYEQYF
cdr3_nt: TGCGCCAGCAGCCGTGACAAGCGGGGGGCCTACGAGCAGTACTTC

clone_size: -
j_call: TRBJ2-1
d_call: TRBD2
v_call: TRBV6-5
cdr3_aa: CASSFSGGGYNEQFF
cdr3_nt: TGTGCCAGCAGTTTCTCGGGCGGGGGGTACAATGAGCAGTTCTTC

clone_size: -
j_call: TRBJ1-4
d_call: -
v_call: TRBV6-5
cdr3_aa: CASSPGVLDEKLFF
cdr3_nt: TGTGCCAGCAGTCCAGGGGTTTTGGATGAAAAACTGTTTTTT

clone_size: -
j_call: TRBJ2-7
d_call: -
v_call: TRBV5-6
cdr3_aa: CASSVMPGRAYEQYF
cdr3_nt: TGTGCCAGCAGCGTTATGCCAGGCAGAGCCTACGAGCAGTACTTC

clone_size: -
j_call: TRBJ1-1
d_call: TRBD1
v_call: TRBV5-4
cdr3_aa: CASSLGTGTAFF
cdr3_nt: TGTGCCAGCAGCCTCGGGACAGGGACAGCTTTCTTT

clone_size: few
j_call: TRBJ1-4
d_call: -
v_call: TRBV5-1
cdr3_aa: CASSLEAPGEKLFF
cdr3_nt: TGCGCCAGCAGCTTGGAGGCTCCGGGTGAAAAACTGTTTTTT

clone_size: -
j_call: TRBJ1-5
d_call: TRBD1
v_call: TRBV6-1
cdr3_aa: CASSRRDSSNQPQHF
cdr3_nt: TGTGCCAGCAGTAGAAGGGACAGCAGCAATCAGCCCCAGCATTTT

clone_size: -
j_call: TRBJ2-7
d_call: -
v_call: TRBV27
cdr3_aa: CASSLPGSYEQYF
cdr3_nt: TGTGCCAGCAGTTTACCGGGATCCTACGAGCAGTACTTC

clone_size: -
j_call: TRBJ2-7
d_call: -
v_call: TRBV28
cdr3_aa: CASRKLSSYEQYF
cdr3_nt: TGTGCCAGCAGGAAATTGAGCTCCTACGAGCAGTACTTC

clone_size: -
j_call: TRBJ1-3
d_call: -
v_call: TRBV13
cdr3_aa: CASSLTGTTSGNTIYF
cdr3_nt: TGTGCCAGCAGCTTAACAGGGACCACCTCTGGAAACACCATATATTTT